This is a list of T cell receptor beta chains from one sample in a study of control samples from healthy donors and cancer patients. Using immunoSEQ multiplex PCR, the repertoire was profiled, and TCRdb retains in-frame clones only, with some absent. This table has around 80,000 clones, 94% appearing once. The sample consisted of blood. The receptors here all came from a woman aged 25 to 39 in good health. Each CDR3 is given with its conserved first and last residue. The D gene is left open where the match is weak. A row's size may be missing; if present it is once, few, many or a size class.

TRBD1,NA,TRBV3-1/TRBV3-2,TRBJ1-6,TGTGCCAGCAGCCACCTGGACAGGGGTAATTCACCCCTCCACTTT,CASSHLDRGNSPLHF
TRBD2,NA,TRBV5-4,TRBJ2-4,TGTGCCAGCAGCTTGGCCGAGCAGCGGGGGTTAAACATTCAGTACTTC,CASSLAEQRGLNIQYF
TRBD1,NA,TRBV6-6,TRBJ2-7,TGTGCCAGCACTCCAATTTCCCCGGGACAGGGCTACGAGCAGTACTTC,CASTPISPGQGYEQYF
NA,NA,TRBV28,TRBJ1-5,TGTGCCAGCACCCTCATCCGGGGCCGGTTCCAGCATTTT,CASTLIRGRFQHF
NA,NA,TRBV4-1,TRBJ1-1,TGCGCCAGCAGCCAAGTAATGAACACTGAAGCTTTCTTT,CASSQVMNTEAFF
TRBD1,NA,TRBV6-1,TRBJ1-4,TGTGCCAGCAGTGACTTAGGGGGCTATCTAGGTGAAAAACTGTTTTTT,CASSDLGGYLGEKLFF
NA,NA,TRBV24-1,TRBJ2-2,TGTGCCACCAGTGGGACTGCACAAGGGGAGCTGTTTTTT,CATSGTAQGELFF
TRBD1,NA,TRBV6-4,TRBJ2-2,TGTGCCAGCAGAAGGGACAGGGAAAGGGGGGAGCTGTTTTTT,CASRRDRERGELFF
TRBD1,NA,TRBV3-1/TRBV3-2,TRBJ1-1,TGTGCCAGCAGCCACGGGACAGGGGGATTAGTCACTGAAGCTTTCTTT,CASSHGTGGLVTEAFF
NA,once,TRBV4-1,TRBJ2-1,TGCGCCAGCAGGCTCCGGGAGAGCTCCTACAATGAGCAGTTCTTC,CASRLRESSYNEQFF
NA,NA,TRBV2,TRBJ2-5,TGTGCCAGCGGCCGGGGGAGGGAGACCCAGTACTTC,CASGRGRETQYF
TRBD1,NA,TRBV19,TRBJ1-2,TGTGCCAGTAAAGAGGGGGCGGGCTATGGCTACACCTTC,CASKEGAGYGYTF
NA,NA,TRBV27,TRBJ1-6,TGTGCCAGCAGTAATTACGGTAATAATTCACCCCTCCACTTT,CASSNYGNNSPLHF
NA,NA,TRBV2,TRBJ1-1,TGTGCCAGCAGTGAAGCCAGGGGAACTGAAGCTTTCTTT,CASSEARGTEAFF
NA,once,TRBV18,TRBJ1-2,TGTGCCAGCTCACCGAACCAGCAACGGGGGTATGGCTACACCTTC,CASSPNQQRGYGYTF
NA,NA,TRBV11-2,TRBJ2-3,TGTGCCAGCAGCTCAGTGGGGCCTGATACGCAGTATTTT,CASSSVGPDTQYF
NA,NA,TRBV5-4,TRBJ1-4,TGTGCCAGCAGCCGTGGCCCCTTT,CASSRGPF
NA,NA,TRBV7-9,TRBJ2-3,TGTGCCAGCAGTTCGGGACTAGATACGCAGTATTTT,CASSSGLDTQYF
NA,NA,TRBV5-5,TRBJ1-2,TGTGCCAGCAGCTTGGATGGCCTTCTAAACTATGGCTACACCTTC,CASSLDGLLNYGYTF
TRBD1,NA,TRBV2,TRBJ2-5,TGTGCCGGCGGACAGGGGGCTTCCCAGACCCAGTACTTC,CAGGQGASQTQYF
NA,NA,TRBV29-1,TRBJ2-3,TGCAGCGTTGTGCGGGCAAGCACAGATACGCAGTATTTT,CSVVRASTDTQYF
NA,NA,TRBV16,TRBJ1-2,TGTGCCAGCAGCCAAAACCTCCAAGGGGGCTACACCTTC,CASSQNLQGGYTF
NA,NA,TRBV3-1/TRBV3-2,TRBJ2-5,TGTGCCAGCAGCCAAATGAGAGAGACCCAGTACTTC,CASSQMRETQYF
NA,NA,TRBV19,TRBJ1-1,TGTGCCAGTAGTATCGGAGACAGCTACATGAACACTGAAGCTTTCTTT,CASSIGDSYMNTEAFF
NA,few,TRBV2,TRBJ1-2,TGTGCCAGCAGTGAAGGCCTTGACAGCTATGGCTACACCTTC,CASSEGLDSYGYTF
NA,NA,TRBV29-1,TRBJ1-3,TGCAGCGTTGAGTCCGGGTTCGGAAACACCATATATTTT,CSVESGFGNTIYF
TRBD1,once,TRBV7-9,TRBJ1-6,TGTGCCAGCAGCCCCGGACAGGGGGCTAGCACCTATAATTCACCCCTCCACTTT,CASSPGQGASTYNSPLHF
NA,NA,TRBV13,TRBJ2-2,TGTGCCAGCAGCCTAAGATTAGGGAAGCCCGGGGAGCTGTTTTTT,CASSLRLGKPGELFF
TRBD2,once,TRBV7-9,TRBJ2-1,TGTGCCAGCAGCGACTCCGGGACTAGCGGAGTTGAGCAGTTCTTC,CASSDSGTSGVEQFF
TRBD2,NA,TRBV4-1,TRBJ2-5,TGCGCCAGCAGCCAAGACCGCGGGGGGAAAGAGACCCAGTACTTC,CASSQDRGGKETQYF
NA,NA,TRBV4-1,TRBJ1-1,TGCGCCAGCAGCCAAGTAGGGGAAGCTCGGCCGGCTTTCTTT,CASSQVGEARPAFF
NA,NA,TRBV5-4,TRBJ2-1,TGTGCCAGCAGCTTGCCCTCCTCACTTGGATCCAATGAGCAGTTCTTC,CASSLPSSLGSNEQFF
TRBD1,few,TRBV5-1,TRBJ1-2,TGCGCCAGCAGCAACGGACAGGGATACTATGGCTACACCTTC,CASSNGQGYYGYTF
NA,NA,TRBV5-1,TRBJ2-5,TGCGCCAGCAGCTTGACAATGCAGGGGGGGCAAGAGACCCAGTACTTC,CASSLTMQGGQETQYF
TRBD1,once,TRBV14,TRBJ1-2,TGTGCCAGCAGCCAAGTGGAGGGGGCGCCGAAAGGCTACACCTTC,CASSQVEGAPKGYTF
TRBD1,NA,TRBV5-1,TRBJ2-3,TGCGCCAGCAGCTTGGACGGGACAGGACCCACAGATACGCAGTATTTT,CASSLDGTGPTDTQYF
NA,NA,TRBV18,TRBJ1-1,TGTGCCAGCTCACTTTGGGCCCAAAACACTGAAGCTTTCTTT,CASSLWAQNTEAFF
NA,NA,TRBV6-5,TRBJ1-1,TGTGCCAGCAAAAAGGGGGGCCTCCCTGAAGCTTTCTTT,CASKKGGLPEAFF
NA,NA,TRBV7-9,TRBJ2-1,TGTGCCAGCAGCGAGGGGGGGCAGTTCTTC,CASSEGGQFF
NA,NA,TRBV15,TRBJ1-4,TGTGCCACCAGCAGAGGAGCCCCGCCCATAATCGAAAAACTGTTTTTT,CATSRGAPPIIEKLFF
NA,NA,TRBV10-3,TRBJ1-3,TGTGCCATCAGTGAGGCTGCCATAGTCTCTGGAAACACCATATATTTT,CAISEAAIVSGNTIYF
NA,NA,TRBV18,TRBJ2-2,TGTGCCAGCTCACCACTCCAGACGTGGACCGGGGAGCTGTTTTTT,CASSPLQTWTGELFF
NA,NA,TRBV7-9,TRBJ1-4,TGTGCCAGCAGCGCCGGATCGGGCAATGAAAAACTGTTTTTT,CASSAGSGNEKLFF
TRBD1,NA,TRBV30,TRBJ1-4,TGTGCCTTGCAAGGGGGCTTCGATGAAAAACTGTTTTTT,CALQGGFDEKLFF